These 23 T cell receptor beta chains were all obtained from the same sample, sequenced in a study of OX40 agonist ivuxolimab in advanced cancers. Libraries came from the immunoSEQ multiplex PCR assay. Here the immuneACCESS table is served through TCRdb, limited to in-frame sequences with V and J called. Missing clones are a known gap in these copies; in checked studies unresolved V genes cover under half, and the rest lacks a known reason. The sample yields tens of thousands of clones; about nine tenths were counted once. Of the sample, 1.5% to 2% is held by the ten largest clones. Material: CD4+ or CD8+ T cells sorted from blood, obtained in a trial of the OX40 agonist ivuxolimab. The receptors derive from an adult with an advanced solid tumor such as melanoma, head and neck, liver or kidney cancer.

The J gene is TRBJ1-2, the V gene TRBV18, with 11 bases fitting TRBD1. The CDR3 is 15 amino acids. In germline, CDR1 is KGHSH, CDR2 LQKENI. Trimming took 3 bases from V and 8 from J; bases not matched to a gene: 8. The CDR3 sequence: CASSPAGQGAEGYTF. CDR3 in DNA: TGTGCCAGCTCACCGGCTGGACAGGGGGCGGAAGGCTACACCTTC.

The V call is TRBV30, the J call TRBJ1-2; 7 bases are shared with TRBD1. CDR1 GTSNPN and CDR2 SVGIG come from the germline V gene (reference sequence). The CDR3 totals 13 residues. Trimming took 5 bases from V and 3 from J; bases not matched to a gene: 6. CDR3 in DNA: TGTGCCTGGTTACTTCAGGGGGACTATGGCTACACCTTC. The encoded protein is CAWLLQGDYGYTF. Full variable domain (remainder filled in from reference TRBV30 and TRBJ1-2): SQTIHQWPATLVQPVGSPLSLECTVEGTSNPNLYWYRQAAGRGLQLLFYSVGIGQISSEVPQNLSASRPQDRQFILSSKKLLLSDSGFYLCAWLLQGDYGYTFGSGTRLTVV.

The chain is built from TRBV7-9 and TRBJ2-1; 7 nucleotides align to TRBD1. The V and J ends lost 10 bases and 2 bases, in that order; junction bases with no gene match: 11. The CDR3 has 15 amino acids. From germline, CDR1 is SEHNR and CDR2 FQNEAQ (reference sequence). Here the CDR3 reads CAIPLKGATYNEQFF. In nucleotides, the CDR3 is TGTGCCATCCCGTTGAAGGGGGCAACCTACAATGAGCAGTTCTTC.

V and J are TRBV2 and TRBJ2-7; the D is unclear. This CDR3 contains 13 residues. Germline V gene sequence: CDR1 SNHLY, CDR2 FYNNEI. Trimming removed 5 bases from V and 7 bases from J, with 15 bases in between. The CDR3 nucleotides are TGTGCCAGCAGTTGGGGTCCAGCGAGGGAGCAGTACTTC. Translated, it gives CASSWGPAREQYF. Full variable domain (outside the CDR3, taken from reference TRBV2 and TRBJ2-7): EPEVTQTPSHQVTQMGQEVILRCVPISNHLYFYWYRQILGQKVEFLVSFYNNEISEKSEIFDDQFSVERPDGSNFTLKIRSTKLEDSAMYFCASSWGPAREQYFGPGTRLTVT.

A few counts support this clone. This chain links TRBV6-5 with TRBJ2-7; 8 bases agree with TRBD1. After removal of 11 bases from V and 5 bases from J, the junction contained 5 bases not matched to a gene. This CDR3 has 11 residues. Germline CDR1 MNHEY, CDR2 SVGAGI. Written as DNA, the CDR3 is TGTGCCGTCCAGGGGGCGGACGAGCAGTACTTC. It is translated as CAVQGADEQYF.

The CDR3 protein is CASSEDGRATDTQYF. The CDR3 DNA is TGTGCCAGCAGTGAAGACGGGAGGGCCACAGATACGCAGTATTTT. The rearrangement joins TRBV6-1 to TRBJ2-3; 8 nucleotides agree with TRBD2. Per germline, CDR1 MNHNS and CDR2 SASEGT. The junction had 2 bases not matched to a gene; V was cut back by 1 base and J by 2 bases. The CDR3 runs to 15 residues.

DNA of the CDR3: TGTGCCAGCAGCCCTGGGACAGATAGTAACTATGGCTACACCTTC. Translated: CASSPGTDSNYGYTF. The V and J genes are TRBV7-9 and TRBJ1-2; TRBD1 matches 7 bases. The germline V gene has CDR1 SEHNR and CDR2 FQNEAQ (reference sequence). The CDR3 spans 15 residues. V dropped 5 bases and J dropped 1; count of bases not matched to a gene: 7.

This sequence joins TRBV6-5 and TRBJ1-4; D not resolved. Trimming removed 0 bases at V and 4 bases at J, with 9 bases between. The germline CDR1 and CDR2 sequences are MNHEY and SVGAGI. The CDR3 is 15 amino acids. For the CDR3, the DNA is TGTGCCAGCAGTTACTCTTACGGTCGTAATGAAAAACTGTTTTTT. Amino acids: CASSYSYGRNEKLFF.

The CDR3 protein is CASSLGSGTRQYYEQYF. CDR3 bases: TGTGCCAGCAGCTTAGGTAGCGGGACGCGGCAATACTACGAGCAGTACTTC. V usage is TRBV7-9 and J usage is TRBJ2-7; 8 bases align to TRBD2. The CDR3 runs 17 residues. V shed 1 base, J shed 3 bases, and the junction held 11 bases outside the gene matches. Germline-derived CDR1 and CDR2 are SEHNR and FQNEAQ (reference sequence).

The rearrangement uses TRBV5-1 and TRBJ1-2; D is unclear. Trimming took 5 bases from V and 2 from J, leaving 10 bases between them. Germline loops: CDR1 SGHRS, CDR2 YFSETQ. The CDR3 sequence is 13 residues long. The CDR3 here is CASRTDGNYGYTF. As DNA, the CDR3 is TGCGCCAGCAGAACGGACGGGAACTATGGCTACACCTTC. Supplemented by reference TRBV5-1 and TRBJ1-2, the full variable domain reads KAGVTQTPRYLIKTRGQQVTLSCSPISGHRSVSWYQQTPGQGLQFLFEYFSETQRNKGNFPGRFSGRQFSNSRSEMNVSTLELGDSALYLCASRTDGNYGYTFGSGTRLTVV.

This rearrangement joins TRBV5-1 to TRBJ2-5; 8 positions match TRBD1. With V trimmed by 0 bases and J by 2 bases, 3 bases remained unmatched. This CDR3 comprises 15 residues. CDR1 SGHRS and CDR2 YFSETQ come from the germline V gene. The CDR3: CASSLDTGGQETQYF. The CDR3 DNA is TGCGCCAGCAGCTTGGATACAGGGGGGCAAGAGACCCAGTACTTC.

The CDR3: CASGLDSNQPQHF. In nucleotides, the CDR3 is TGTGCTAGTGGTTTAGACAGTAATCAGCCCCAGCATTTT. The rearrangement uses TRBV12-5 and TRBJ1-5; a weak D match, TRBD1 (5 bases). From germline, CDR1 is LGHNT and CDR2 FRNRAP. This CDR3 has 13 residues. The ends were cut back, 3 bases at V and 4 bases at J, with 7 bases in the middle. The variable domain in full, with the rest retrieved from reference TRBV12-5 and TRBJ1-5, is DARVTQTPRHKVTEMGQEVTMRCQPILGHNTVFWYRQTMMQGLELLAYFRNRAPLDDSGMPKDRFSAEMPDATLATLKIQPSEPRDSAVYFCASGLDSNQPQHFGDGTRLSIL.

The chain has TRBV4-1 and TRBJ2-3, with 7 positions matching TRBD2. After removal of 0 bases from V and 5 bases from J, the junction contained 5 bases not matched to a gene. This CDR3 region has 15 residues. In germline, CDR1 is MGHRA, CDR2 YSYEKL. The CDR3 DNA reads as TGCGCCAGCAGCCAAGATCATGGCGGGGGAGATACGCAGTATTTT. This translates into CASSQDHGGGDTQYF.

The chain has TRBV6-7 and TRBJ2-2; 9 positions agree with TRBD2. TRBV6-7 is annotated as an ORF whose role is uncertain. After removal of 10 bases from V and 6 bases from J, the junction contained 12 bases not matched to a gene. This CDR3 is built from 15 residues. The CDR3 coding sequence is TGTGCCAAGCGATCTGGCGGGAGGGCCGCCGGGGAGCTGTTTTTT. Translating it yields CAKRSGGRAAGELFF.

V usage is TRBV19 and J usage is TRBJ1-1; the D is unclear. This CDR3 has 15 amino acids. V shed 3 bases and J shed 2 bases, with 13 bases lying between them. Germline lookup yields CDR1 LNHDA and CDR2 SQIVND (reference sequence). The CDR3 sequence: CASSMHPITNTEAFF. As DNA, the CDR3 is TGTGCCAGTAGTATGCATCCCATCACCAACACTGAAGCTTTCTTT.

V and J are TRBV6-6 and TRBJ2-1; no clear D gene. The CDR3 sequence is 11 residues long. Germline V gene data show CDR1 as MNHNY and CDR2 as SVGAGI (reference sequence). Deletions cut 2 bases from V and 8 bases from J, with 4 bases between. The CDR3 region is CASSYRDEQFF. CDR3 nucleotides: TGTGCCAGCAGTTACCGCGATGAGCAGTTCTTC.

This chain joins TRBV10-3 and TRBJ1-1; TRBD1 aligns across 10 bases. J gave up 3 bases and V 6 bases, and 7 bases lay outside the gene matches. Germline CDR1 ENHRY, CDR2 SYGVKD. The CDR3 contains 15 residues. The CDR3: CAIRGDRGWDTEAFF. Written as DNA, the CDR3 is TGTGCCATCAGGGGGGACAGGGGATGGGACACTGAAGCTTTCTTT.

The chain couples TRBV19 to TRBJ2-7; possible D gene TRBD2, 7 bases. V dropped 7 bases and J dropped 2 bases, with 15 bases sitting between them. This CDR3 is 14 amino acids long. Germline V gene lookup returns CDR1 LNHDA and CDR2 SQIVND (reference sequence). Here the CDR3 reads CASTPGGPPYEQYF. The CDR3 DNA is TGTGCCAGTACCCCCGGGGGGCCCCCCTACGAGCAGTACTTC.

CDR3 loop: CASTETGTLGETQYF. CDR3 nucleotides: TGTGCCAGTACGGAAACCGGGACTTTGGGAGAGACCCAGTACTTC. V gene TRBV19 combines with J gene TRBJ2-5; the D gene is possibly TRBD2 (6 bases). CDR3 length equals 15 residues. Germline CDR1 LNHDA, CDR2 SQIVND (reference sequence). V was shortened by 7 bases and J by 4 bases, with 19 bases between the two germline ends.

The chain carries TRBV6-1 and TRBJ2-7; TRBD1 is a possible D gene (5 bases). The CDR3 length is 14 residues. Between the trimmed V and J ends, which lost 0 bases and 3 bases, there was a span of 9 bases. Germline assignment: CDR1 MNHNS and CDR2 SASEGT. The CDR3 region has the DNA TGTGCCAGCAGTGAAGCGGCGCAGGGCTACGAGCAGTACTTC. This sequence encodes CASSEAAQGYEQYF.

The V call is TRBV11-2, the J call TRBJ2-7; possible D gene TRBD2, 5 bases. Germline V gives CDR1 SGHAT, CDR2 FQNNGV. Trimming shortened V by 2 bases and J by 6 bases, and 14 bases separated the two germline ends. There are 14 residues in the CDR3. The CDR3: CASSLLMARGEQYF. DNA for the CDR3: TGTGCCAGCAGCTTATTGATGGCCCGGGGCGAGCAGTACTTC.

This chain connects TRBV6-5 to TRBJ2-7; TRBD2 matches 10 bases. Germline V gene lookup returns CDR1 MNHEY and CDR2 SVGAGI. CDR3 size: 13 residues. Unmatched junction bases numbered 6, after V lost 6 bases and J lost 7 bases. The CDR3 loop reads CASSLAGEREQYF. Here the CDR3 DNA reads TGTGCCAGCAGCCTAGCGGGAGAGAGGGAGCAGTACTTC.

This chain connects TRBV7-6 to TRBJ2-7; 8 bases fit TRBD2. The V and J ends lost 5 bases and 12 bases, in that order; junction bases with no gene match: 18. There are 15 residues in the CDR3. From germline, CDR1 is SGHVS and CDR2 FNYEAQ. CDR3 protein: CASSPTSREGLLLYF. In DNA, the CDR3 is TGTGCCAGCAGCCCCACTTCACGGGAGGGCCTCCTTCTGTACTTC.